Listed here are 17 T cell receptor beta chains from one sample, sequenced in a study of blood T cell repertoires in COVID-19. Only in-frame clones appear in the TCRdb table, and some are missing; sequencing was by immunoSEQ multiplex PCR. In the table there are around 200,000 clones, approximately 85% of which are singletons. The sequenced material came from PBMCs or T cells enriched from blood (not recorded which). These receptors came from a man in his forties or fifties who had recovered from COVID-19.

The CDR3: CASSFPGTGGYTF. The CDR3 DNA sequence: TGTGCCAGCAGTTTCCCCGGGACTGGTGGCTACACCTTC. The chain couples TRBV27 to TRBJ1-2; a possible D gene is TRBD1 (5 bases). Trimming left V 3 bases short and J 7 bases short, with 12 bases between. The CDR3 loop spans 13 amino acids. CDR1 MNHEY and CDR2 SMNVEV come from the germline V gene (reference sequence).

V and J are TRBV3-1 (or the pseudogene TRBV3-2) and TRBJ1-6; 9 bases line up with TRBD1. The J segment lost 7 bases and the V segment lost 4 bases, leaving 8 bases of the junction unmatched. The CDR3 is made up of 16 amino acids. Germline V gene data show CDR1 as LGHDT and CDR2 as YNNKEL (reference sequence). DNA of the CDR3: TGTGCCAGCAGCCTTCGAGGGACAGGGAAGAATTCACCCCTCCACTTT. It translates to CASSLRGTGKNSPLHF.

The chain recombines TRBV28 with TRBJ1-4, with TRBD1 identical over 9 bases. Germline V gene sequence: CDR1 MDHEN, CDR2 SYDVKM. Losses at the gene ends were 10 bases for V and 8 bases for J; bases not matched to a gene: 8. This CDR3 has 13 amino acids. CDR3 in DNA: TGTGCCACCTGGGGGACAGGGTTCGAAAAACTGTTTTTT. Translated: CATWGTGFEKLFF.

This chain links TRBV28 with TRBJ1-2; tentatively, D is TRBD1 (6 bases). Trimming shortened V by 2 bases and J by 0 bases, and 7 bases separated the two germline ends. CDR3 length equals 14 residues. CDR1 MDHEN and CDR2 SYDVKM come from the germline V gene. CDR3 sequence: CASSLNRANYGYTF. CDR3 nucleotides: TGTGCCAGCAGTTTAAACAGGGCTAACTATGGCTACACCTTC.

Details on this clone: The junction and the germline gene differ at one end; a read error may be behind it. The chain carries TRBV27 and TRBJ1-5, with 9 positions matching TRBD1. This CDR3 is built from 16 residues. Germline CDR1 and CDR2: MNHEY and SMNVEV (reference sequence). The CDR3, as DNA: TGTGCCAGCAGGTTATCCGCCGGGACAGGGAACCAGCCCCAGCATTTT. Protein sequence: CASRLSAGTGNQPQHF.

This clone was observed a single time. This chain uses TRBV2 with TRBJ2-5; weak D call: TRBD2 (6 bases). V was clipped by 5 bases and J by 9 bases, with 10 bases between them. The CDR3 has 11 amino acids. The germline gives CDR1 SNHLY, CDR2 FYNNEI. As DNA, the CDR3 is TGTGCCAGCAGTCCCGGGGGATCCCAGTACTTC. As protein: CASSPGGSQYF.

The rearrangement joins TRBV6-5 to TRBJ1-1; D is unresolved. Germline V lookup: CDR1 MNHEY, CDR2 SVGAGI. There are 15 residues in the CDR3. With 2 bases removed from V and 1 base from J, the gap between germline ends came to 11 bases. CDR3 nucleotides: TGTGCCAGCAGTTACCGGGTCAGTGGGAACACTGAAGCTTTCTTT. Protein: CASSYRVSGNTEAFF.

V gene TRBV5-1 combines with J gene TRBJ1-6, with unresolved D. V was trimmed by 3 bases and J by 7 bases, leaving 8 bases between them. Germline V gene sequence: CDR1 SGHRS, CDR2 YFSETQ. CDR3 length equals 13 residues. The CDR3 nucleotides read TGCGCCAGCAGCTCCTACGAAAATTCACCCCTCCACTTT. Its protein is CASSSYENSPLHF.

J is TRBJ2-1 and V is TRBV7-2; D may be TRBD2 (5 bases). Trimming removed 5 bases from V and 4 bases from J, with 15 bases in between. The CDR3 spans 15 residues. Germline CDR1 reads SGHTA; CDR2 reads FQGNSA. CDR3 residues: CASSRYTAVYNEQFF. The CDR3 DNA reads TGTGCCAGCAGCCGGTACACAGCGGTTTACAATGAGCAGTTCTTC.

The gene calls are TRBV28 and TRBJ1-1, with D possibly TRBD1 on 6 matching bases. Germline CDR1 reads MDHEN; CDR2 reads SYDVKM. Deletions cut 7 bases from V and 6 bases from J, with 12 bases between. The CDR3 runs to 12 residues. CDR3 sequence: CASNKQGAEAFF. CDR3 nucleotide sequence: TGTGCCAGCAATAAACAGGGCGCTGAAGCTTTCTTT.

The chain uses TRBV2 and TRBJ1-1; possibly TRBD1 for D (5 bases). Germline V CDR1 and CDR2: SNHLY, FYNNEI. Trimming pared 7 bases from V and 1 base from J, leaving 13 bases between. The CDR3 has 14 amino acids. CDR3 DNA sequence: TGTGCCAGCATCCGCCGGGGGACGAACACTGAAGCTTTCTTT. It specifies CASIRRGTNTEAFF.

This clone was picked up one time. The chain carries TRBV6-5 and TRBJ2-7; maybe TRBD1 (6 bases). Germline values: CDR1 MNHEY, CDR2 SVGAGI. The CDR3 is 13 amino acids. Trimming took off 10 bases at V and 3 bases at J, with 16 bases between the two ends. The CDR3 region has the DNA TGTGCCACCGGAGACAGGCGCGACTACGAGCAGTACTTC. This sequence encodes CATGDRRDYEQYF.

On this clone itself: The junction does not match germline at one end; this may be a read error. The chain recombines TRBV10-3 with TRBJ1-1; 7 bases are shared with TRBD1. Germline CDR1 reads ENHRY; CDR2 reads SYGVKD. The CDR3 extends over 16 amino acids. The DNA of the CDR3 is TGTGCCATCAGTGACCAGGACAGGAAGGTTAACACTGAAGCTTCCTTT. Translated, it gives CAISDQDRKVNTEASF.

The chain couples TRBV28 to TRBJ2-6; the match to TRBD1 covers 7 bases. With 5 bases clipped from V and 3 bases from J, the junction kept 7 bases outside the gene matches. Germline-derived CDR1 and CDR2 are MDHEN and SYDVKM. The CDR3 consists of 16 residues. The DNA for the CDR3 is TGTGCCAGCAGTCCCGCAGGACAGGTTGGGGCCAACGTCCTGACTTTC. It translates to CASSPAGQVGANVLTF.

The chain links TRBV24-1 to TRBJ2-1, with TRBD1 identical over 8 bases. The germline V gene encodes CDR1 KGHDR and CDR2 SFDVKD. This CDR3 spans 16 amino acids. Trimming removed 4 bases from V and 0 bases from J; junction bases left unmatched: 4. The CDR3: CATSDSTGVSYNEQFF. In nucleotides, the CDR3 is TGTGCCACCAGTGACTCGACAGGGGTCTCCTACAATGAGCAGTTCTTC.

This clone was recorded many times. CDR3: CASSLSPYYEQYF. The CDR3 DNA sequence: TGTGCCAGCAGCTTATCCCCCTATTACGAGCAGTACTTC. The chain has TRBV7-3 and TRBJ2-7; D ambiguous. V lost 2 bases, J lost 4 bases, and 9 bases lay in between. This CDR3 contains 13 residues. Germline-derived CDR1 and CDR2 are SGHTA and FQGTGA. Drawing the rest from reference TRBV7-3 and TRBJ2-7, the complete variable domain is GAGVSQTPSNKVTEKGKYVELRCDPISGHTALYWYRQSLGQGPEFLIYFQGTGAADDSGLPNDRFFAVRPEGSVSTLKIQRTERGDSAVYLCASSLSPYYEQYFGPGTRLTVT.

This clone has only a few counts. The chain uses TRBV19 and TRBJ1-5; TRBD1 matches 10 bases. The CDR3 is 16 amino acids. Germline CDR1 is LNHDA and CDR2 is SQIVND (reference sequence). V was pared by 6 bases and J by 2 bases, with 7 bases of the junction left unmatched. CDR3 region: CASRLTGGRGNQPQHF. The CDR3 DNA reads TGTGCCAGTAGACTGACAGGGGGCAGGGGCAATCAGCCCCAGCATTTT.